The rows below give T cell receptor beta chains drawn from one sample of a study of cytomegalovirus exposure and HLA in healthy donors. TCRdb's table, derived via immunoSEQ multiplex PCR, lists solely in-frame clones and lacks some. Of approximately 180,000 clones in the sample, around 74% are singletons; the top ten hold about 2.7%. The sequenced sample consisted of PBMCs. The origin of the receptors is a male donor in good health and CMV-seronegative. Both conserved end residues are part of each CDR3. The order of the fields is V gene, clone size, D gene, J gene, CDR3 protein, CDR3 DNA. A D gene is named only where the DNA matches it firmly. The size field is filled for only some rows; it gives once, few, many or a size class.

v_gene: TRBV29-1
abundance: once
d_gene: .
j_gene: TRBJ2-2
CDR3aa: CSVELFRGTGELFF
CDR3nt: TGCAGCGTTGAACTATTTCGGGGCACCGGGGAGCTGTTTTTT

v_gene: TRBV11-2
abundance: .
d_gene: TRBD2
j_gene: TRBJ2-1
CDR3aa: CASSQLAGIYNEQFF
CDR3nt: TGTGCCAGCAGCCAACTAGCGGGGATCTACAATGAGCAGTTCTTC

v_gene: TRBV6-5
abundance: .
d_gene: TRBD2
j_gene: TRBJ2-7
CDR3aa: CASSYSTSRRTYEQYF
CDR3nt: TGTGCCAGCAGTTACTCGACTAGCCGGAGGACCTACGAGCAGTACTTC

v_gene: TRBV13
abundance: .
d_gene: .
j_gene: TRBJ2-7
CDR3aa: CASSLSLKEYEQYF
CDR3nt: TGTGCCAGCAGCTTAAGCCTTAAGGAGTACGAGCAGTACTTC

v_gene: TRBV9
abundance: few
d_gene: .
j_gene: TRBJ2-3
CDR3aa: CASSARGADTQYF
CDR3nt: TGTGCCAGCAGCGCCCGGGGTGCAGATACGCAGTATTTT

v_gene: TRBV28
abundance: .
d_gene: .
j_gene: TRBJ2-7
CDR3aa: CASQIRVGEQYF
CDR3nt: TGTGCCAGCCAGATCAGGGTGGGCGAGCAGTACTTC

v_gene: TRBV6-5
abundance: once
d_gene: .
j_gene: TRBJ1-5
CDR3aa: CASSSYRDSNQPQHF
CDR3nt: TGTGCCAGCAGTTCCTACAGGGATAGCAATCAGCCCCAGCATTTT

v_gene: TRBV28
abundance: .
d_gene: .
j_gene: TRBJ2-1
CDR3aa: CASSNYRYNEQFF
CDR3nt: TGTGCCAGCAGTAACTACCGCTACAATGAGCAGTTCTTC

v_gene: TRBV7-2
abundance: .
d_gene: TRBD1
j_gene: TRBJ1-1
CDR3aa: CASSSPGTGMNTEAFF
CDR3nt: TGTGCCAGCAGCTCCCCCGGGACAGGGATGAACACTGAAGCTTTCTTT

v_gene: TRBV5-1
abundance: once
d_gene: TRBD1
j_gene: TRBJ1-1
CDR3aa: CASSLQGGRLTEAFF
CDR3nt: TGCGCCAGCAGCCTTCAGGGGGGCCGTTTGACTGAAGCTTTCTTT

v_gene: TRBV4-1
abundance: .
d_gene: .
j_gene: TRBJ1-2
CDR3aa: CASSQGQASYGYTF
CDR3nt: TGCGCCAGCAGCCAAGGGCAAGCTAGCTATGGCTACACCTTC

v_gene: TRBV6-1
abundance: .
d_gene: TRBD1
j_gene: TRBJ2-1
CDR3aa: CASRATGTGGNEQFF
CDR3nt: TGTGCCAGCAGGGCCACCGGGACAGGGGGCAATGAGCAGTTCTTC

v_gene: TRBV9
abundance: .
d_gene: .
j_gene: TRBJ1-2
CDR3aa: CASSPGGAHANYGYTF
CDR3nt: TGTGCCAGCAGCCCGGGGGGGGCCCACGCTAACTATGGCTACACCTTC

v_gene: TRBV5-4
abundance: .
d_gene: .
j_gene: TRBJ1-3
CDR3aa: CASSGGGGNTIYF
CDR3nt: TGTGCCAGCAGCGGGGGCGGCGGAAACACCATATATTTT

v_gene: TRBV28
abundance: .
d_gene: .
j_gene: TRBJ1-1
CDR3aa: CASSPRRGLNTEAFF
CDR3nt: TGTGCCAGCAGCCCTAGGAGGGGATTGAACACTGAAGCTTTCTTT

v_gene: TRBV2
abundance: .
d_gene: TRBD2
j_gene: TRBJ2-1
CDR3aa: CASMGLAGYNEQFF
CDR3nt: TGTGCCAGCATGGGACTAGCGGGGTACAATGAGCAGTTCTTC

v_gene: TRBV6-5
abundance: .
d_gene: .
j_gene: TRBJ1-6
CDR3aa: CASSYSMRGADSPLHF
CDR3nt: TGTGCCAGCAGTTACTCGATGCGTGGCGCGGATTCACCCCTCCACTTT

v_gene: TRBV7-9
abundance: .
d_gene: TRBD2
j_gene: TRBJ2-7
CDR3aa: CASNAGTSGMVQYF
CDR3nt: TGTGCCAGCAACGCCGGGACTAGCGGGATGGTGCAGTACTTC

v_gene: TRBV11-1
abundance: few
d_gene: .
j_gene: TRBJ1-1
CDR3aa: CASSLLSGMNTEAFF
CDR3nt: TGTGCCAGCAGCTTACTGTCAGGCATGAACACTGAAGCTTTCTTT

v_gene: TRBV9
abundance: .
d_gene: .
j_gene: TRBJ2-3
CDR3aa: CASSVGRGSTDTQYF
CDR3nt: TGTGCCAGCAGCGTGGGAAGGGGAAGCACAGATACGCAGTATTTT

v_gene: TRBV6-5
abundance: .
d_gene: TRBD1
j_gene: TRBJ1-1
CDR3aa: CASSYDRDGTEAFF
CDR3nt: TGTGCCAGCAGTTACGACAGGGACGGCACTGAAGCTTTCTTT

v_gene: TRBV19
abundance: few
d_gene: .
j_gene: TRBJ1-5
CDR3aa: CASSIAREGNQPQHF
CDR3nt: TGTGCCAGTAGTATCGCCCGCGAGGGCAATCAGCCCCAGCATTTT

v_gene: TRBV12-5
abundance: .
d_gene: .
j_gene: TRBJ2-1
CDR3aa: CASGLGYLSRSSYNEQFF
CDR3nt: TGTGCTAGTGGTTTGGGATACCTCAGTCGAAGCTCCTACAATGAGCAGTTCTTC

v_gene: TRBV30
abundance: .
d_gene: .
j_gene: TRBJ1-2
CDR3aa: CAWRRLNYGYTF
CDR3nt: TGTGCCTGGAGGCGGCTAAACTATGGCTACACCTTC

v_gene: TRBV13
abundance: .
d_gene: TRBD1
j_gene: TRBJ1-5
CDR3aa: CASSLNGRGINQPQHF
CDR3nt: TGTGCCAGCAGCTTAAATGGCAGGGGGATCAATCAGCCCCAGCATTTT

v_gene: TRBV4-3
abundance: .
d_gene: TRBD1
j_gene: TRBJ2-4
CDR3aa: CASSHLTGEPGNIQYF
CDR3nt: TGCGCCAGCAGCCACCTTACAGGGGAGCCAGGAAACATTCAGTACTTC

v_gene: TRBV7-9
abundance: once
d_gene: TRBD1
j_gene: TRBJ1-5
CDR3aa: CASSGQGFAQPQHF
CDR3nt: TGTGCCAGCAGTGGACAGGGGTTCGCTCAGCCCCAGCATTTT

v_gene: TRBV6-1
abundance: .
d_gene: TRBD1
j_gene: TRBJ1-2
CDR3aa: CASSELTGDSYGYTF
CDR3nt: TGTGCCAGCAGTGAACTAACCGGGGACAGCTATGGCTACACCTTC

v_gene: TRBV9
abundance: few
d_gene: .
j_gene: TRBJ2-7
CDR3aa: CASSVNLAHAYEQYF
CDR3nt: TGTGCCAGCAGCGTAAACCTAGCGCACGCCTACGAGCAGTACTTC

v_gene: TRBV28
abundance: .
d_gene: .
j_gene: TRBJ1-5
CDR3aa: CATQGSFGQIWQPQHF
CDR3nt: TGTGCCACTCAAGGTTCTTTTGGACAGATATGGCAGCCCCAGCATTTT

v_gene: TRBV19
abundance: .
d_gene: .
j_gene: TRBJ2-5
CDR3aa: CASSHSEAETQYF
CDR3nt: TGTGCCAGTAGCCATTCCGAGGCAGAGACCCAGTACTTC

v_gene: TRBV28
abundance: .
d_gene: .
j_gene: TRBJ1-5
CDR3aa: CASSAQGYWPQHF
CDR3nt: TGTGCCAGCAGTGCCCAGGGTTACTGGCCCCAGCATTTT

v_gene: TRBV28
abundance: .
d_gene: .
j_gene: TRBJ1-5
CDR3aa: CASSEGGGENQPQHF
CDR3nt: TGTGCCAGCAGCGAGGGAGGAGGGGAAAATCAGCCCCAGCATTTT

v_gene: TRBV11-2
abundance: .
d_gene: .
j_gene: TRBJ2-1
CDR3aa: CASSLGAKINEQFF
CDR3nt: TGTGCCAGCAGCTTAGGGGCCAAAATCAATGAGCAGTTCTTC

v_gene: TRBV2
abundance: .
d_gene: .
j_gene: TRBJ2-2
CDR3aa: CASGGASGITGELFF
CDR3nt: TGTGCCAGCGGGGGGGCCTCGGGTATCACCGGGGAGCTGTTTTTT

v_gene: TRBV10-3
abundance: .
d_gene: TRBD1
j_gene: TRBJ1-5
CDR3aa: CAMPEPGQVRNSDQPQHF
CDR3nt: TGTGCCATGCCTGAGCCGGGACAGGTGAGGAATAGTGATCAGCCCCAGCATTTT

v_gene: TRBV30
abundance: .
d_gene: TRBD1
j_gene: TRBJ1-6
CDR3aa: CAWSGQGGSPLHF
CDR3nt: TGTGCCTGGAGTGGACAGGGTGGCTCACCCCTCCACTTT

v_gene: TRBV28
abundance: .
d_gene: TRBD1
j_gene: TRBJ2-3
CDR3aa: CASSPGTASTDTQYF
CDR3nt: TGTGCCAGCAGTCCCGGGACAGCGAGCACAGATACGCAGTATTTT

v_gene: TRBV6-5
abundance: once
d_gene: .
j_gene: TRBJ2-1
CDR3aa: CASSLNYHEQFF
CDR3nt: TGTGCCAGCAGCCTCAACTACCATGAGCAGTTCTTC

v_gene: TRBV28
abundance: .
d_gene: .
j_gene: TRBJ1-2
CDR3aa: CASRTEWYGYTF
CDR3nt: TGTGCCAGCAGGACAGAGTGGTATGGCTACACCTTC

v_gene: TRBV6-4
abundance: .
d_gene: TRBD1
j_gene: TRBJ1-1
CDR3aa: CASSATQGNTEAFF
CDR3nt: TGTGCCAGCAGTGCCACACAGGGGAACACTGAAGCTTTTTTT

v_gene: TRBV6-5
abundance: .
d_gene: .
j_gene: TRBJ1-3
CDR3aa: CASSYSIGTAGNTIYF
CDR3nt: TGTGCCAGCAGTTACTCGATAGGGACTGCTGGAAACACCATATATTTT

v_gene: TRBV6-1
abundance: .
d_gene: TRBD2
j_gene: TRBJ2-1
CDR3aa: CASRGVPEGQFF
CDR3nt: TGTGCCAGCCGGGGGGTCCCCGAGGGGCAGTTCTTC

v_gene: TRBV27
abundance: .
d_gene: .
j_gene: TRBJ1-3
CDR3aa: CASSLFGQDFPSGNTIYF
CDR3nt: TGTGCCAGCAGTTTATTCGGTCAGGACTTCCCTTCTGGAAACACCATATATTTT

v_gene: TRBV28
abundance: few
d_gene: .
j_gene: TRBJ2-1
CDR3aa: CASSLAEEQFF
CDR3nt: TGTGCCAGCAGTTTAGCGGAGGAGCAGTTCTTC

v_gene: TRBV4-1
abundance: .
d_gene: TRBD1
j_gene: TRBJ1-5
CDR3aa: CASSQLGQGKSNQPQHF
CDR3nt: TGCGCCAGCAGCCAACTGGGACAGGGAAAGAGCAATCAGCCCCAGCATTTT

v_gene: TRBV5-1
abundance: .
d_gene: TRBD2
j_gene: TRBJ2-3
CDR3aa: CASSLLVAGEQDTQYF
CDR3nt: TGCGCCAGCAGCCTTCTTGTAGCGGGGGAGCAAGATACGCAGTATTTT

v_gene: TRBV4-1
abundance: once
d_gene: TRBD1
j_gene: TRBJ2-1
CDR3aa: CASSHAGTGNNEQFF
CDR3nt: TGCGCCAGCAGCCATGCCGGGACAGGGAACAATGAGCAGTTCTTC

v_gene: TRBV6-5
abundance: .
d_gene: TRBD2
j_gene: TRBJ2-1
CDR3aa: CASSFRRAGHNEQFF
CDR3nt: TGTGCCAGCAGTTTCCGAAGAGCGGGACACAATGAGCAGTTCTTC

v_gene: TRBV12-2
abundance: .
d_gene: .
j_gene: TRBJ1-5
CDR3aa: CASRLGGGKDQPQHF
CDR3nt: TGTGCAAGTCGGCTAGGGGGGGGAAAGGATCAGCCCCAGCATTTT

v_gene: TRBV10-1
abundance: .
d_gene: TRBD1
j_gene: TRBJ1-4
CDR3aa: CASAGQEGEKLFF
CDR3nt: TGCGCCAGTGCGGGACAGGAGGGTGAAAAACTGTTTTTT